This passage covers 18 T cell receptor beta chains from one sample sequenced in a study of blood T cell repertoires in COVID-19 (dated by TCRdb to 2019 to 2021). Preparation of the library involved the immunoSEQ multiplex PCR assay. Entries here come from immuneACCESS through TCRdb and include only in-frame sequences with V and J called. Some clones fail to appear in such tables; in the studies checked, an unresolved V gene covers under half of the shortfall, and the cause of the remainder is unknown. This sample gives roughly 150,000 clones in total; about 80% of them show up just once. Approximately 6% of the sample goes to the ten largest clones. Sequencing was performed on PBMCs or T cells enriched from blood (not recorded which). All receptors derive from a woman aged 45-65 years who had recovered from COVID-19.

This rearrangement joins TRBV7-9 to TRBJ1-2; tentative D call: TRBD1 (5 bases). V gave up 6 bases and J gave up 5 bases, with 10 bases separating them. CDR1 SEHNR and CDR2 FQNEAQ come from the germline V gene (reference sequence). The CDR3 runs 12 residues. CDR3 nucleotides: TGTGCCAGCAGTAGGGGAGGGTATGGCTACACCTTC. This encodes CASSRGGYGYTF.

This sequence joins TRBV13 and TRBJ1-2, with a weak D call TRBD1 (6 bases). The CDR3 loop spans 13 amino acids. V lost 3 bases, J lost 2 bases, and 7 bases lay in between. Germline CDR1 is PRHDT and CDR2 is FYEKMQ (reference sequence). This chain's CDR3 is CASSFQGNYGYTF. The CDR3 nucleotides are TGTGCCAGCAGCTTCCAGGGGAACTATGGCTACACCTTC. Filled out from reference TRBV13 and TRBJ1-2, the complete variable domain reads AAGVIQSPRHLIKEKRETATLKCYPIPRHDTVYWYQQGPGQDPQFLISFYEKMQSDKGSIPDRFSAQQFSDYHSELNMSSLELGDSALYFCASSFQGNYGYTFGSGTRLTVV.

This rearrangement joins TRBV6-2 or TRBV6-3 to TRBJ1-1; TRBD1 aligns across 7 bases. The CDR3 totals 15 residues. CDR1 and CDR2 (germline): MNHEY, SVGEGT. Germline trimming cut 6 bases from V and 0 bases from J; bases unmatched to any gene: 7. The CDR3 loop reads CASSHRGSMNTEAFF. The CDR3 DNA reads as TGTGCCAGCAGCCACAGGGGAAGCATGAACACTGAAGCTTTCTTT.

The chain carries TRBV27 and TRBJ2-1, with 12 positions matching TRBD2. The CDR3 contains 16 residues. Trimming cost V 5 bases and J 7 bases; bases outside gene matches: 9. CDR1 and CDR2 (germline): MNHEY, SMNVEV (reference sequence). In DNA form, the CDR3 reads TGTGCCAGCAGTCCTTCTCCCGGGACTAGCGGGAATGAGCAGTTCTTC. Amino acids: CASSPSPGTSGNEQFF.

The J gene is TRBJ2-3, the V gene TRBV5-5; the D gene is possibly TRBD2 (6 bases). V lost 3 bases to trimming and J lost 4 bases, with 15 bases between them. Germline CDR1 SGHKS, CDR2 YYEKEE (reference sequence). The CDR3 totals 15 residues. The CDR3 loop reads CASSSVGAGSDTQYF. For the CDR3, the DNA is TGTGCCAGCAGCTCTGTTGGGGCGGGGTCAGATACGCAGTATTTT.

This clone was seen a few times. The chain has TRBV2 and TRBJ2-5, with a tentative D call TRBD1 (6 bases). Trimming took 6 bases from V and 7 from J, leaving 18 bases between them. The V gene's germline CDR1 is SNHLY and CDR2 FYNNEI. The CDR3 is 14 residues long. CDR3 coding DNA: TGTGCCAGCAGCGACCGGGACAACGTGGGGACCCAGTACTTC. This gives the protein CASSDRDNVGTQYF.

The gene calls are TRBV5-4 and TRBJ1-4; the D is unclear. Germline assignment: CDR1 SGHNT and CDR2 YYREEE (reference sequence). V was shortened by 4 bases and J by 3 bases, with 16 bases between the two germline ends. The CDR3 totals 16 residues. The CDR3 region has the DNA TGTGCCAGCAGCGTGCTGGGAGATTCAGCTAATGAAAAACTGTTTTTT. Translating it yields CASSVLGDSANEKLFF.

The V and J genes are TRBV11-2 and TRBJ2-3; unclear D gene. This CDR3 is 12 amino acids long. In germline, CDR1 is SGHAT, CDR2 FQNNGV. The ends were cut back, 4 bases at V and 3 bases at J, with 5 bases in the middle. The CDR3 spells CASSYGTDTQYF. The CDR3 bases are TGTGCCAGCAGCTACGGTACAGATACGCAGTATTTT.

The V call is TRBV5-1, the J call TRBJ1-6; D might be TRBD1 (5 bases). Germline values: CDR1 SGHRS, CDR2 YFSETQ. CDR3 length: 16 residues. Trimming left V 0 bases short and J 5 bases short, with 12 bases between. The CDR3 loop reads CASSLDGQGNNSPLHF. CDR3 nucleotides: TGCGCCAGCAGCTTGGATGGGCAGGGAAATAATTCACCCCTCCACTTT.

This chain links TRBV14 with TRBJ2-5; D is undetermined. Germline V CDR1 and CDR2: SGHDN, FVKESK. The length of the CDR3 is 13 residues. V was cut by 2 bases and J by 2 bases, with 6 bases left in between. The CDR3 sequence is CASSQQLQETQYF. CDR3 DNA sequence: TGTGCCAGCAGCCAACAACTACAAGAGACCCAGTACTTC.

The rearrangement uses TRBV5-1 and TRBJ1-3; D ambiguous. V was cut by 1 base and J by 4 bases, with 12 bases left in between. The CDR3 has 15 residues. Per germline, CDR1 SGHRS and CDR2 YFSETQ. The CDR3 DNA is TGCGCCAGCAGCTTGTTTCAGCCACTAGGAAACACCATATATTTT. Translating it yields CASSLFQPLGNTIYF. Based on the CDR3 plus reference TRBV5-1 and TRBJ1-3, the full variable domain is KAGVTQTPRYLIKTRGQQVTLSCSPISGHRSVSWYQQTPGQGLQFLFEYFSETQRNKGNFPGRFSGRQFSNSRSEMNVSTLELGDSALYLCASSLFQPLGNTIYFGEGSWLTVV.

This chain links TRBV6-5 with TRBJ1-4; D might be TRBD1 (5 bases). The CDR3 loop spans 15 amino acids. Germline assignment: CDR1 MNHEY and CDR2 SVGAGI. Trimming cost V 5 bases and J 3 bases, with 13 bases left between them. The CDR3 region is CASSPEQAANEKLFF. The CDR3 DNA is TGTGCCAGCAGTCCGGAACAGGCGGCTAATGAAAAACTGTTTTTT.

This sequence joins TRBV6-5 and TRBJ1-1; weak D call: TRBD1 (6 bases). This CDR3 has 15 amino acids. CDR1 is MNHEY, CDR2 SVGAGI, per germline. Trimming removed 2 bases at V and 4 bases at J, with 14 bases between. CDR3 nucleotide sequence: TGTGCCAGCAGTTACGAAACAGGGATGGTCACTGAAGCTTTCTTT. Its translation: CASSYETGMVTEAFF.

J is TRBJ1-4 and V is TRBV2, with 8 bases identical to TRBD1. This CDR3 comprises 14 residues. V trimming: 11 bases; J trimming: 7 bases; junction bases outside the gene matches: 12. CDR1 and CDR2 from the germline V gene are SNHLY and FYNNEI. The CDR3 spells CAALDRESSEKLFF. The CDR3 DNA follows: TGTGCCGCCCTGGACAGGGAGTCGAGTGAAAAACTGTTTTTT.

The chain recombines TRBV7-3 with TRBJ2-2; 7 bases are a match to TRBD2. In germline, CDR1 is SGHTA, CDR2 FQGTGA. The CDR3 is 16 amino acids. J was trimmed by 5 bases and V by 1 base; bases with no gene match: 7. CDR3 region: CASSLNVGGRTGELFF. In DNA form, the CDR3 reads TGTGCCAGCAGCTTAAACGTCGGCGGGAGAACCGGGGAGCTGTTTTTT.

The gene calls are TRBV25-1 and TRBJ2-2, with 8 bases fitting TRBD1. The germline CDR1 and CDR2 sequences are MGHDK and SYGVNS. The CDR3 consists of 16 residues. J lost 1 base, V lost 4 bases, and 5 bases had no gene match. The CDR3 DNA sequence: TGTGCCAGCAGTGCCAGTGACAGGGGGAACACCGGGGAGCTGTTTTTT. Translation gives CASSASDRGNTGELFF.

The chain is built from TRBV5-5 and TRBJ2-1, with 11 bases that match TRBD1. CDR1 is SGHKS and CDR2 is YYEKEE in the germline V gene (reference sequence). This CDR3 is 15 amino acids long. The junction had 7 bases not matched to a gene; V was cut back by 2 bases and J by 9 bases. CDR3 sequence: CASSFRGQGVVEQFF. CDR3 DNA: TGTGCCAGCAGCTTTAGGGGACAGGGGGTCGTTGAGCAGTTCTTC.

DNA for the CDR3: TGTGCCAGCTCACCACGGGCAAACAGTGACTACGAGCAGTACTTC. Translating gives CASSPRANSDYEQYF. The rearrangement joins TRBV18 to TRBJ2-7; D remains unclear. Between the trimmed V and J ends, which lost 1 base and 3 bases, there was a span of 13 bases. CDR1 is KGHSH and CDR2 is LQKENI in the germline V gene. This CDR3 has 15 residues.